This is a list of T cell receptor beta chains from one sample in a study of Ad26.COV2.S vaccination and SARS-CoV-2 variants. Sequencing was performed with immunoSEQ multiplex PCR; in TCRdb, only in-frame clones are kept and a portion is missing. Of some 520,000 clones listed, about 83% were seen once; the top ten hold 13%. Sequences were derived from peripheral blood, sampled in a trial of Ad26.COV2.S vaccine versus placebo. The source is a person aged 18-60 years who received the Ad26.COV2.S COVID-19 vaccine or a placebo. Both conserved end residues are part of each CDR3. Each record gives: D gene, J gene, clone size, V gene, CDR3 protein, CDR3 DNA. D genes are given only for firm matches. Clone size, where shown, is once, few, many, or a class for clones that have expanded.

d_call: -; j_call: TRBJ2-3; clone_size: once; v_call: TRBV10-2; cdr3_aa: CASSETFGVTDTQYF; cdr3_nt: TGCGCCAGCAGTGAGACTTTTGGGGTCACAGATACGCAGTATTTT
d_call: TRBD2; j_call: TRBJ2-3; clone_size: -; v_call: TRBV5-1; cdr3_aa: CASNTAGGPGTQYF; cdr3_nt: TGCGCCAGCAATACAGCGGGAGGGCCTGGTACGCAGTATTTT
d_call: -; j_call: TRBJ1-5; clone_size: -; v_call: TRBV20-1; cdr3_aa: CSASPGSNQPQHF; cdr3_nt: TGCAGTGCTAGTCCTGGTAGCAATCAGCCCCAGCATTTT
d_call: TRBD1; j_call: TRBJ1-1; clone_size: -; v_call: TRBV19; cdr3_aa: CASSIVGTGNTEAFF; cdr3_nt: TGTGCCAGTAGTATAGTAGGGACAGGGAACACTGAAGCTTTCTTT
d_call: -; j_call: TRBJ2-7; clone_size: once; v_call: TRBV7-9; cdr3_aa: CASSFPRGNEQYF; cdr3_nt: TGTGCCAGCAGCTTCCCGAGGGGCAACGAGCAGTACTTC
d_call: -; j_call: TRBJ1-6; clone_size: once; v_call: TRBV20-1; cdr3_aa: CSASSRGHNSPLHF; cdr3_nt: TGCAGTGCTAGTTCCAGGGGACATAATTCACCCCTCCACTTT
d_call: -; j_call: TRBJ2-3; clone_size: -; v_call: TRBV4-3; cdr3_aa: CASSQGLPRTDTQYF; cdr3_nt: TGCGCCAGCAGCCAGGGACTCCCTCGCACAGATACGCAGTATTTT
d_call: -; j_call: TRBJ2-1; clone_size: -; v_call: TRBV27; cdr3_aa: CASSLKGIRYNEQFF; cdr3_nt: TGTGCCAGCAGTTTAAAGGGCATTAGGTACAATGAGCAGTTCTTC
d_call: TRBD2; j_call: TRBJ2-7; clone_size: -; v_call: TRBV6-4; cdr3_aa: CARGYQERRETSYEQYF; cdr3_nt: TGTGCCAGGGGGTATCAGGAGCGGCGGGAGACCTCCTACGAGCAGTACTTC
d_call: -; j_call: TRBJ2-5; clone_size: -; v_call: TRBV27; cdr3_aa: CASSPRGQFGGTQYF; cdr3_nt: TGTGCCAGCAGTCCTCGGGGACAGTTCGGGGGGACCCAGTACTTC
d_call: -; j_call: TRBJ2-4; clone_size: -; v_call: TRBV28; cdr3_aa: CASSSPGPAKNIQYF; cdr3_nt: TGTGCCAGCAGTTCCCCCGGCCCAGCCAAAAACATTCAGTACTTC
d_call: -; j_call: TRBJ1-2; clone_size: -; v_call: TRBV6-1; cdr3_aa: CASSEYGARGRGGYTF; cdr3_nt: TGTGCCAGCAGTGAATATGGAGCGAGGGGCCGGGGAGGCTACACCTTC
d_call: -; j_call: TRBJ2-2; clone_size: -; v_call: TRBV19; cdr3_aa: CASSTDTTTGELFF; cdr3_nt: TGTGCCAGTAGTACGGACACCACCACCGGGGAGCTGTTTTTT
d_call: TRBD1; j_call: TRBJ2-1; clone_size: -; v_call: TRBV5-1; cdr3_aa: CASSLKGTGGADNEQFF; cdr3_nt: TGCGCCAGCAGCTTGAAAGGGACAGGGGGCGCAGACAATGAGCAGTTCTTC
d_call: TRBD1; j_call: TRBJ1-1; clone_size: -; v_call: TRBV27; cdr3_aa: CASSWQGASYTEAFF; cdr3_nt: TGTGCCAGCAGTTGGCAGGGGGCCTCGTACACTGAAGCTTTCTTT